These T cell receptor delta chains were read from a single sample in a study of gamma-delta T cells after stem cell transplantation. TCRdb reanalysed the RT-PCR reads with CATT. The sample yields 2,000 to 3,000 delta-chain clones, 5.5% to 6.5% seen once. Material: gamma-delta T cells. The origin of the receptors is a human donor. It is not recorded whose cells these are; they may come from a transplant donor. Each CDR3 is given with its conserved first and last residue. A D gene is named only where the DNA matches it firmly. Part of the rows lack a size; the others show once, few, many or a class for expanded clones.

>TRDJ1|TRDV2|NA|NA
TGTGCCTGTGACACGGTGTCGGACACCGATAAACTCATCTTT
CACDTVSDTDKLIF
>TRDJ1|TRDV2|TRDD3|medium-sized
TGTGCCTGTGACACCCTGGGGGCGCTGAAAACTCCACTAACCGATAAACTCATCTTT
CACDTLGALKTPLTDKLIF
>TRDJ1|TRDV2|TRDD3|large
TGTGCCTGTGACACCCTTGGTCTGGGGGACTTAAACACCGATAAACTCATCTTT
CACDTLGLGDLNTDKLIF
>TRDJ1|TRDV2|TRDD3|NA
TGTGCCTGTGACGCCTTACTGGGGGATACGGACACCGATAAACTCATCTTT
CACDALLGDTDTDKLIF
>TRDJ3|TRDV2|TRDD3|medium-sized
TGTGCCTGTGACGCTACTGGGGGCCACCTCGGCGCGTCCTGGGACACCCGACAGATGTTTTTC
CACDATGGHLGASWDTRQMFF
>TRDJ3|TRDV2|TRDD3|few
TGTGCCTGTGACGTTATGGGGGATACGCGGTCCTGGGACACCCGACAGATGTTTTTC
CACDVMGDTRSWDTRQMFF
>TRDJ1|TRDV2|NA|few
TGTGCCTGTGACACCGTGGGGGGAAGTTGGGACACCGATAAACTCATCTTT
CACDTVGGSWDTDKLIF
>TRDJ3|TRDV2|NA|few
TGTGCCTGTGACACAGCCGCCTTGGGGGTCGTGCAAAGCTCCTGGGACACCCGACAGATGTTTTTC
CACDTAALGVVQSSWDTRQMFF
>TRDJ1|TRDV2|TRDD3|medium-sized
TGTGCCTGTGACACCCTCCCACTTAGACTGGGGGACGACGCCGATAAACTCATCTTT
CACDTLPLRLGDDADKLIF
>TRDJ1|TRDV2|TRDD3|few
TGCGCCTGTGACCCCATTACTGGGGGATACGCTCTATGGGACACCGATAAGCTCATCTTT
CACDPITGGYALWDTDKLIF
>TRDJ1|TRDV2|TRDD3|NA
TGTGCCTGTGAACCCCTGGGGCTGGGGGATAATACCGATAAACTCATCTTT
CACEPLGLGDNTDKLIF